This T cell receptor beta chain derives from a study of a mutant IDH1 vaccine in newly diagnosed glioma (TCRdb year 2021). Notes on the research overall: Across visits V03 through V10, patients got a total of eight vaccinations, given in weeks 1, 3, 5, 7, 11, 15, 19 and 23. Vaccination began 4-6 weeks after radiotherapy alone, or alongside temozolomide cycles in the chemotherapy-containing groups. The roughly 32 treated patients were about 60% male and around 38% female, with a mean age of approximately 38 years. Prior to enrollment, standard therapy consisting of radiotherapy alone, temozolomide alone, or radiochemotherapy with temozolomide had been administered to patients, with the combination being received by most patients. Peripheral blood samples were drawn at six visits, namely V03 (baseline), V05, V07, V10, V12 and V13. Longitudinal TCRB deep sequencing was performed for some 25 treated patients wherever samples were available for exploratory analyses. On the study overall, not on this receptor specifically: Immune responses induced by the vaccine were seen in roughly 92% of patients across multiple MHC alleles. Pseudoprogression appeared unrelated to alterations in the top peripheral T cell clonotypes detected by TCRB sequencing. Availability determined which PBMC samples were chosen for TCRB deep sequencing. The authors stated that sample limitations prevented analyses of patient blood samples from being reproduced.

The protocol used for the library was the immunoSEQ multiplex PCR assay. Following the manufacturer's protocol, the hsTCRB Kit was used to amplify rearranged TCR beta chain sequences. Sequencing of TCRB libraries was carried out on an Illumina MiSeq. The study's processing was this. The kit vendor's proprietary platform handled demultiplexing, trimming and gene mapping. Drawn from immuneACCESS, this table holds only the in-frame rearrangements with V and J called that TCRdb kept. Clones are partly lost; checked studies trace under half to an unresolved V gene and leave the rest unexplained. Clone size and V and J calls were adopted from that table, with D and trimming inferred from the DNA. In this sample the table shows fewer than 40,000 clones, more than 75% of which occur a single time. The ten largest make up around 6% of the sample. V lost 3 bases and J lost 0 bases; the stretch between them is 12 bases long. CDR1 SGHTA and CDR2 FQGNSA were looked up in the germline V gene. Counted from cysteine to phenylalanine, this CDR3 has 15 amino acids. CDR3 DNA is the only sequence kept; it has 45 bases, read in frame from the first base.

Notes on this clone: Its antigen remains undetermined. Qualities for individual bases were not recorded, and no much larger clone is one base off.

According to the study, the label for this sample's time point signals: week 5, during vaccination. Each vaccine dose was 300 ug of a 20-mer mutant IDH1 peptide in Montanide, given subcutaneously with topical imiquimod. All donors had newly diagnosed IDH1-mutant astrocytomas of WHO grade 3 or 4 that showed loss of nuclear ATRX. The samples were drawn from NOA16, a multicentre, single-arm, open-label phase I trial in Germany that tested a mutant IDH1 peptide vaccine in humans for the first time. Genomic DNA for TCRB sequencing was extracted from EDTA blood using the DNeasy Blood and Tissue Kit. The chain was built from TRBV7-2 and TRBJ2-7; the D gene is possibly TRBD1, with 5 bases matching. The sample here was PBMCs, taken from a glioma patient whose treatment included an IDH1 peptide vaccine. The source is a man aged 35 to 55 with glioma. The CDR3 is CASSLGPILSYEQYF. Read as DNA, the sequence is TGTGCCAGCAGCTTGGGGCCGATACTCTCCTACGAGCAGTACTTC. The CDR3 plus the reference TRBV7-2 and TRBJ2-7 genes for the other parts give the full variable domain: GAGVSQSPSNKVTEKGKDVELRCDPISGHTALYWYRQSLGQGLEFLIYFQGNSAPDKSGLPSDRFSAERTGGSVSTLTIQRTQQEDSAVYLCASSLGPILSYEQYFGPGTRLTVT.